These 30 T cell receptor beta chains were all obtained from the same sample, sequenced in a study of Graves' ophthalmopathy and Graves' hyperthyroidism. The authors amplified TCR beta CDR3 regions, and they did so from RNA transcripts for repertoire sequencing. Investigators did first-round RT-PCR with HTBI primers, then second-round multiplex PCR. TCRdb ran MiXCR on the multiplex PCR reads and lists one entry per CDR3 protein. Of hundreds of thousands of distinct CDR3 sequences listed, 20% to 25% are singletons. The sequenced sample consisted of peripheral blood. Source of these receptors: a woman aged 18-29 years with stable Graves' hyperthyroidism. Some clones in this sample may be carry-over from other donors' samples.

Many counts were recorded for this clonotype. The CDR3 loop is CASSEDTAGSYEQYF. In DNA form, the CDR3 reads TGTGCCAGCAGTGAAGACACGGCCGGCTCCTACGAGCAGTACTTC. The chain couples TRBV6-1 to TRBJ2-7; D ambiguous. CDR1 and CDR2 from the germline V gene are MNHNS and SASEGT. The CDR3 has 15 amino acids. Trimming removed 1 base from V and 0 bases from J, with 10 bases in between.

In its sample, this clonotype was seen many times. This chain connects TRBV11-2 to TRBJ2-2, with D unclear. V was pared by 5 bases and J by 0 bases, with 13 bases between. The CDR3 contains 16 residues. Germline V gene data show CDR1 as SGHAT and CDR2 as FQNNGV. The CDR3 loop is CASSPSTFANTGELFF. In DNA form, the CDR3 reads TGTGCCAGCAGCCCTTCGACGTTCGCGAACACCGGGGAGCTGTTTTTT. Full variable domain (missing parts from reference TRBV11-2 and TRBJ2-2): EAGVAQSPRYKIIEKRQSVAFWCNPISGHATLYWYQQILGQGPKLLIQFQNNGVVDDSQLPKDRFSAERLKGVDSTLKIQPAKLEDSAVYLCASSPSTFANTGELFFGEGSRLTVL.

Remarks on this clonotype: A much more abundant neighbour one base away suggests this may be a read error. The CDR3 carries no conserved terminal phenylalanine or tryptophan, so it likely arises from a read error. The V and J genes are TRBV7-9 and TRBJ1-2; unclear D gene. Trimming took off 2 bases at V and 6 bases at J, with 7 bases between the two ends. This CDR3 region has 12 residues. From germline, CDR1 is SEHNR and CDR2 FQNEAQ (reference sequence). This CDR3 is CASSLMKDGYTY. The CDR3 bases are TGTGCCAGCAGCTTAATGAAGGATGGCTACACCTAC.

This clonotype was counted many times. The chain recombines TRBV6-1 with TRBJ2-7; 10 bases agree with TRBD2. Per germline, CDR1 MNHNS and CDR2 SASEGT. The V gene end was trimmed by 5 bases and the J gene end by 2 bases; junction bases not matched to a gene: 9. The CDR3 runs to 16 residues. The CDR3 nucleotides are TGTGCCAGCAGTCAACTTATAGCGGGGGGACCCTACGAGCAGTACTTC. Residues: CASSQLIAGGPYEQYF.

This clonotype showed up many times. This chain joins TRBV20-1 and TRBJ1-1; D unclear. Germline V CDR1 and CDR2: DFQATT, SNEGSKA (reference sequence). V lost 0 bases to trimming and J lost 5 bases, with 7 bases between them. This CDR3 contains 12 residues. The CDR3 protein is CSARDRSTEAFF. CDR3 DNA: TGCAGTGCTAGAGATCGGAGTACTGAAGCTTTCTTT.

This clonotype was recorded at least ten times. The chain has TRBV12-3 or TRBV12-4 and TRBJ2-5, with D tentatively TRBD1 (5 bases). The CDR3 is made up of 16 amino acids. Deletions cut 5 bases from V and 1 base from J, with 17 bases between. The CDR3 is CASSPIIQVIQETQYF. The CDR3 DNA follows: TGTGCCAGCAGTCCAATCATACAGGTCATCCAAGAGACCCAGTACTTC.

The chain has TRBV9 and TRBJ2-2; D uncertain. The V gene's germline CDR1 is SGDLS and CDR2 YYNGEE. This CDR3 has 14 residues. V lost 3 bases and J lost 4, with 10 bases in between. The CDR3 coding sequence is TGTGCCAGCAGCGGCGGACCCCTCACCGGGGAGCTGTTTTTT. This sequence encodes CASSGGPLTGELFF.

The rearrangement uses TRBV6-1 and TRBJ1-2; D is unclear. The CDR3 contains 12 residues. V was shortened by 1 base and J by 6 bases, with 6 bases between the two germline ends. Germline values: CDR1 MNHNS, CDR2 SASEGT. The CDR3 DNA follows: TGTGCCAGCAGTGAAGAGTGGAATGGCTACACCTTC. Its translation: CASSEEWNGYTF.

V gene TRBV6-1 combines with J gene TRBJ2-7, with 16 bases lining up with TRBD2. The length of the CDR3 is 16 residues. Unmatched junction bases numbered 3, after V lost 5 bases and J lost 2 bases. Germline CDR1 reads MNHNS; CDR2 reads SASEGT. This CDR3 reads CASSKGTSGRAYEQYF. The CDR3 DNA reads TGTGCCAGCAGTAAAGGGACTAGCGGGAGGGCCTACGAGCAGTACTTC.

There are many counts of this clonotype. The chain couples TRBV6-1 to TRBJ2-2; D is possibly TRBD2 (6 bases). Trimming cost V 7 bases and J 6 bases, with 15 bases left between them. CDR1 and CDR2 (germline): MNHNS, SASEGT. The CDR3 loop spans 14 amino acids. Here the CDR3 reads CASNPEREAGELFF. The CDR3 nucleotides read TGTGCCAGCAACCCAGAGAGGGAGGCCGGGGAGCTGTTTTTT.

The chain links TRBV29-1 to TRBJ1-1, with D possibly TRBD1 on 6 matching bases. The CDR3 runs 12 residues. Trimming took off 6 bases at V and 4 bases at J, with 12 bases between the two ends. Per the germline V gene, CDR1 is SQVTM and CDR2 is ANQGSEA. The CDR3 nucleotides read TGCAGCGTAAATAGGGGGGGCACTGAAGCTTTCTTT. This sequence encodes CSVNRGGTEAFF. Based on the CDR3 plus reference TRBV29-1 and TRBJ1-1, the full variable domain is SAVISQKPSRDICQRGTSLTIQCQVDSQVTMMFWYRQQPGQSLTLIATANQGSEATYESGFVIDKFPISRPNLTFSTLTVSNMSPEDSSIYLCSVNRGGTEAFFGQGTRLTVV.

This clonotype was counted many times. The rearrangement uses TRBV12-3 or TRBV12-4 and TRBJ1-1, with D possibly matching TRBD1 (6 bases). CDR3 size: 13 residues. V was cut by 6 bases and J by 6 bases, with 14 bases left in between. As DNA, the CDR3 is TGTGCCAGCAGCCTGACAGGTAGCTCTGAAGCTTTCTTT. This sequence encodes CASSLTGSSEAFF.

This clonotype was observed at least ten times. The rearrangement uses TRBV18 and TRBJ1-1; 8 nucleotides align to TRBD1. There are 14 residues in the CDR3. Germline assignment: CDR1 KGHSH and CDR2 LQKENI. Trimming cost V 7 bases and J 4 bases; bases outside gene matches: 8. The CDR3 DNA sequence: TGTGCCAGCTTCACACGGGGACAGGTCACTGAAGCTTTCTTT. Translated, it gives CASFTRGQVTEAFF.

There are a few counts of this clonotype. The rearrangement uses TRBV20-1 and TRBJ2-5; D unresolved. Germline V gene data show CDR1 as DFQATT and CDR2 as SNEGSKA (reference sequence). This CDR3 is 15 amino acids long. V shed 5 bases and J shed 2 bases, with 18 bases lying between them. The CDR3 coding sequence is TGCAGTGCTTTGACCCAAGGGCCCCGGCAAGAGACCCAGTACTTC. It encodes CSALTQGPRQETQYF.

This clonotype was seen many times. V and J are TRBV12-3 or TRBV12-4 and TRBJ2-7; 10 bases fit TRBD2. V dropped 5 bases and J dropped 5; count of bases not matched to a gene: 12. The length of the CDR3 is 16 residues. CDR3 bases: TGTGCCAGCAGTCCTCTGGTAGCGGGGGGCGCCCACGAGCAGTACTTC. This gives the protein CASSPLVAGGAHEQYF.

The CDR3 loop reads CASSLRGFETQYF. CDR3 in DNA: TGTGCCAGCAGCTTACGGGGTTTCGAGACCCAGTACTTC. V usage is TRBV13 and J usage is TRBJ2-5, with D possibly TRBD2 on 5 matching bases. Germline V CDR1 and CDR2: PRHDT, FYEKMQ (reference sequence). This CDR3 contains 13 residues. Deletions cut 2 bases from V and 5 bases from J, with 9 bases between.

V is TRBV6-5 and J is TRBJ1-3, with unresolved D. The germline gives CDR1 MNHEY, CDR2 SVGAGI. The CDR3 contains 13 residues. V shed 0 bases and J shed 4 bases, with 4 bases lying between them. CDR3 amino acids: CASSYSEGNTIYF. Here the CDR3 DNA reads TGTGCCAGCAGTTACTCTGAGGGAAACACCATATATTTT.

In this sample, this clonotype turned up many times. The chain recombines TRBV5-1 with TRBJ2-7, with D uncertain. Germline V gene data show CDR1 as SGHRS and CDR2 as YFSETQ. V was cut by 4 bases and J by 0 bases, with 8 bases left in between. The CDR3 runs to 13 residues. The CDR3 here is CASSISPSYEQYF. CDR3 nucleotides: TGCGCCAGCAGCATCAGTCCCTCCTACGAGCAGTACTTC. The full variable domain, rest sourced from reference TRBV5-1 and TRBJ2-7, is KAGVTQTPRYLIKTRGQQVTLSCSPISGHRSVSWYQQTPGQGLQFLFEYFSETQRNKGNFPGRFSGRQFSNSRSEMNVSTLELGDSALYLCASSISPSYEQYFGPGTRLTVT.

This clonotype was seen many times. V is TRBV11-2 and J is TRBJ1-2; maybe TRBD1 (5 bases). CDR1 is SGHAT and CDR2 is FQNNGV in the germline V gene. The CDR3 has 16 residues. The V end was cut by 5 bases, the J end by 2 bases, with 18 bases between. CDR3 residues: CASSRTKGHLNYGYTF. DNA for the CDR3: TGTGCCAGCAGCCGTACCAAAGGACACTTAAACTATGGCTACACCTTC.

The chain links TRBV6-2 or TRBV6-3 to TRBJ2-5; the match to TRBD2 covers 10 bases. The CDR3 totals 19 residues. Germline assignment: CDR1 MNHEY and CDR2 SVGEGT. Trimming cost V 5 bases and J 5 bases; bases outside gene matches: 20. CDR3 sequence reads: CASSSRLAGDYPSYETQYF. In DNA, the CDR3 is TGTGCCAGCAGTAGCAGACTAGCGGGTGATTACCCAAGTTATGAGACCCAGTACTTC.

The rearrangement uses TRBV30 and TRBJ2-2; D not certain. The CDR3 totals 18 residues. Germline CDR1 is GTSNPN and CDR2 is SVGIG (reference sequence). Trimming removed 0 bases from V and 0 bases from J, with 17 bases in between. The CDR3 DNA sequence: TGTGCCTGGAGTGTACCCTTTTGGACGGGTGCGAACACCGGGGAGCTGTTTTTT. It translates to CAWSVPFWTGANTGELFF.

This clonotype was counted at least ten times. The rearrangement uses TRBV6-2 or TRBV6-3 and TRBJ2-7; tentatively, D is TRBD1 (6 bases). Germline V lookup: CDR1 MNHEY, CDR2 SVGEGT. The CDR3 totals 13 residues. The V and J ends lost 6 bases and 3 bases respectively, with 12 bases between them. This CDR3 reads CASRNTGNYEQYF. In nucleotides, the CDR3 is TGTGCCAGCAGGAACACAGGGAACTACGAGCAGTACTTC.

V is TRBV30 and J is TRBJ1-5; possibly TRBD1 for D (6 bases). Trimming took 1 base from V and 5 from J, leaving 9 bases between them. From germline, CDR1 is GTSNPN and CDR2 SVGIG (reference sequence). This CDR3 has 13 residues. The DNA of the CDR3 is TGTGCCTGGAGTGCAAACAGGGATCAGCCCCAGCATTTT. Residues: CAWSANRDQPQHF. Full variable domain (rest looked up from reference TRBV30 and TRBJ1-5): SQTIHQWPATLVQPVGSPLSLECTVEGTSNPNLYWYRQAAGRGLQLLFYSVGIGQISSEVPQNLSASRPQDRQFILSSKKLLLSDSGFYLCAWSANRDQPQHFGDGTRLSIL.

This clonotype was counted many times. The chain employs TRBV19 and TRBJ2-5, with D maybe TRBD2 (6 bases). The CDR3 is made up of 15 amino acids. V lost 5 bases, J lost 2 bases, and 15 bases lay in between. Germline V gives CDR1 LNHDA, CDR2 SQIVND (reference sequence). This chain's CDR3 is CASSPLGLTQETQYF. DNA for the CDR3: TGTGCCAGTAGTCCGTTGGGACTCACTCAAGAGACCCAGTACTTC. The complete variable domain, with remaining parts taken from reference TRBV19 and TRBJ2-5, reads DGGITQSPKYLFRKEGQNVTLSCEQNLNHDAMYWYRQDPGQGLRLIYYSQIVNDFQKGDIAEGYSVSREKKESFPLTVTSAQKNPTAFYLCASSPLGLTQETQYFGPGTRLLVL.

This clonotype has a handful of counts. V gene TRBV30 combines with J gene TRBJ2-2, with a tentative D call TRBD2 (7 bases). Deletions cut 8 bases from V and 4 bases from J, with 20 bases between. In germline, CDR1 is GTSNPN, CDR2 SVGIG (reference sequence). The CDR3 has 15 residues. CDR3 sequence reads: CARSGGRVGTGELFF. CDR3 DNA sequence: TGTGCCAGGTCGGGGGGCCGAGTTGGCACCGGGGAGCTGTTTTTT.

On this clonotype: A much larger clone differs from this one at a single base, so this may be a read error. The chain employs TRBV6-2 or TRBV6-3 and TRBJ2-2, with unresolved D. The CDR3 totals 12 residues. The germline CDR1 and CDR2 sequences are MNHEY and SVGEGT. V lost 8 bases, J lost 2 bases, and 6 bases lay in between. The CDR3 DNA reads TGTGCCAGCGTTCGAAACACCGGGGAGCTGTTTTTT. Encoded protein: CASVRNTGELFF.

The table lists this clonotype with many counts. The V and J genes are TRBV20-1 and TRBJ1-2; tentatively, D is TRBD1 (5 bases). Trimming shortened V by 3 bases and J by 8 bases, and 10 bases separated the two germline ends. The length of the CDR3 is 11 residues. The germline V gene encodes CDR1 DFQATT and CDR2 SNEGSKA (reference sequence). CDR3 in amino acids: CSARAGGGYTF. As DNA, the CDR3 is TGCAGTGCTAGGGCCGGGGGAGGCTACACCTTC.

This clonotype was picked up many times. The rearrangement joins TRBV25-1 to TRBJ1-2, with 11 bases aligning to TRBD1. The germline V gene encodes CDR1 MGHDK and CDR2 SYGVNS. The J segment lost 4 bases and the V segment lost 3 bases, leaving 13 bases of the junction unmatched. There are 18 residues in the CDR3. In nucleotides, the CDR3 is TGTGCCAGCAGTGACTCAACGCACGGACAGGGGGCGGGCTATGGCTACACCTTC. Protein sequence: CASSDSTHGQGAGYGYTF.

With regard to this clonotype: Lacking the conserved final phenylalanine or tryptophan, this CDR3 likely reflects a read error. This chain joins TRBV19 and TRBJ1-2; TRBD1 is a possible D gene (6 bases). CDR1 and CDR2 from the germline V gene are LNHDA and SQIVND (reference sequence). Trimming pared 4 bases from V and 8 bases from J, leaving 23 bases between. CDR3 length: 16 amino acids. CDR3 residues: CASSTFSGGGIYGYTV. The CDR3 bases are TGTGCCAGTAGTACGTTTAGCGGGGGGGGCATCTACGGCTACACCGTC.

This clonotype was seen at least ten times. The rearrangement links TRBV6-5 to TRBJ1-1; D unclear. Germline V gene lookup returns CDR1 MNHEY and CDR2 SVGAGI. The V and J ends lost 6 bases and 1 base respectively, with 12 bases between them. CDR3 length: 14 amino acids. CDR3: CASRGTNRNTEAFF. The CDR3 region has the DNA TGTGCCAGCAGAGGCACCAACAGGAACACTGAAGCTTTCTTT.